The 15 T cell receptor beta chains below come from one sample, sequenced in a study of blood T cell repertoires in COVID-19. Measured with immunoSEQ multiplex PCR; TCRdb has only the in-frame clones, and not every one. The repertoire includes under 200,000 clones, 85% to 90% of them detected once, and about a tenth sits in the top ten. The sample comprised peripheral blood. Receptors were obtained from a woman aged 55-69 years with COVID-19, enrolled during active disease.

This chain joins TRBV7-8 and TRBJ2-1; 8 nucleotides line up with TRBD2. With V trimmed by 5 bases and J by 3 bases, 12 bases remained unmatched. Germline values: CDR1 SGHVS, CDR2 FQNEAQ. The CDR3 loop spans 17 amino acids. The CDR3 DNA sequence: TGTGCCAGCAGCCTAAAACTACTAGCGGTGGGCTACAATGAGCAGTTCTTC. Amino acid sequence: CASSLKLLAVGYNEQFF.

V usage is TRBV24-1 and J usage is TRBJ1-5; D gene unclear. Per the germline V gene, CDR1 is KGHDR and CDR2 is SFDVKD. V was pared by 5 bases and J by 5 bases, with 9 bases between. This CDR3 contains 13 residues. For the CDR3, the DNA is TGTGCCACCAGTGGACCCGGGGATCAGCCCCAGCATTTT. Translated: CATSGPGDQPQHF.

In DNA, the CDR3 is TGTGCCAGCAGGAGACAGGGGGCGCATGAAAAACTGTTTTTT. Translating gives CASRRQGAHEKLFF. V gene TRBV27 combines with J gene TRBJ1-4, with 10 bases aligning to TRBD1. The CDR3 consists of 14 residues. The V segment lost 6 bases and the J segment 6 bases; nucleotides outside the gene matches: 4. The V gene's germline CDR1 is MNHEY and CDR2 SMNVEV (reference sequence).

The J gene is TRBJ1-1, the V gene TRBV28, with D perhaps matching TRBD1 (5 bases). Looked up from germline, CDR1 is MDHEN and CDR2 is SYDVKM. The CDR3 has 14 residues. The V end lost 8 bases, the J end lost 6 bases, and 19 bases lay between the germline ends. CDR3 sequence reads: CASLVSSTVPEAFF. Written as DNA, the CDR3 is TGTGCCAGCCTCGTTTCTTCGACAGTACCTGAAGCTTTCTTT.

The chain is built from TRBV29-1 and TRBJ2-7, with D perhaps matching TRBD1 (7 bases). The germline V gene encodes CDR1 SQVTM and CDR2 ANQGSEA. The CDR3 extends over 16 amino acids. The ends were cut back, 0 bases at V and 6 bases at J, with 21 bases in the middle. The CDR3 here is CSVEDRWQGEASEQYF. The CDR3, as DNA: TGCAGCGTTGAAGATCGTTGGCAGGGGGAGGCATCCGAGCAGTACTTC.

The genes are TRBV27 and TRBJ2-1; the match to TRBD2 covers 8 bases. Germline values: CDR1 MNHEY, CDR2 SMNVEV (reference sequence). Trimming took 3 bases from V and 3 from J; bases not matched to a gene: 7. This CDR3 contains 16 residues. CDR3 nucleotides: TGTGCCAGCAGTTTTACTAGCGGCGATTACTACAATGAGCAGTTCTTC. This sequence encodes CASSFTSGDYYNEQFF.

This chain links TRBV5-1 with TRBJ2-7; the match to TRBD2 covers 7 bases. CDR3 length: 13 residues. J gave up 2 bases and V 1 base, and 0 bases lay outside the gene matches. Looked up from germline, CDR1 is SGHRS and CDR2 is YFSETQ. DNA of the CDR3: TGCGCCAGCAGCTTGACTAGCGCCTACGAGCAGTACTTC. It encodes CASSLTSAYEQYF.

The chain couples TRBV5-1 to TRBJ2-1; weak D call: TRBD1 (6 bases). V was pared by 4 bases and J by 4 bases, with 12 bases between. The CDR3 runs to 14 residues. The germline V gene has CDR1 SGHRS and CDR2 YFSETQ. The CDR3 DNA follows: TGCGCCAGCAGCCCCGGACAGAGTTACAATGAGCAGTTCTTC. This sequence encodes CASSPGQSYNEQFF.

This clone was observed a handful of times. The V gene is TRBV28, the J gene TRBJ2-3; TRBD2 matches 7 bases. V lost 7 bases to trimming and J lost 4 bases; unmatched junction nucleotides: 11. In germline, CDR1 is MDHEN, CDR2 SYDVKM. The CDR3 runs to 15 residues. The CDR3 is CASTYGGGPPDTQYF. In DNA, the CDR3 is TGTGCCAGCACCTACGGGGGAGGGCCCCCAGATACGCAGTATTTT. Full variable domain (remainder filled in from reference TRBV28 and TRBJ2-3): DVKVTQSSRYLVKRTGEKVFLECVQDMDHENMFWYRQDPGLGLRLIYFSYDVKMKEKGDIPEGYSVSREKKERFSLILESASTNQTSMYLCASTYGGGPPDTQYFGPGTRLTVL.

This clone was seen only once. The chain has TRBV7-3 and TRBJ2-5, with a tentative D call TRBD2 (6 bases). The CDR3 runs to 13 residues. Germline values: CDR1 SGHTA, CDR2 FQGTGA. V gave up 6 bases and J gave up 5 bases, with 13 bases separating them. CDR3: CASSLGLWETQYF. The DNA of the CDR3 is TGTGCCAGCAGTTTGGGACTTTGGGAGACCCAGTACTTC.

V and J are TRBV19 and TRBJ2-7, with 7 nucleotides matching TRBD1. CDR1 and CDR2 from the germline V gene are LNHDA and SQIVND (reference sequence). Trimming cost V 4 bases and J 2 bases; bases outside gene matches: 5. The length of the CDR3 is 14 residues. CDR3 bases: TGTGCCAGTAGTACGGGACAGCCGACCTACGAGCAGTACTTC. This gives the protein CASSTGQPTYEQYF.

The V gene is TRBV2, the J gene TRBJ1-1; D unresolved. The germline V and J ends were trimmed by 4 bases and 1 base, with 7 bases remaining between them. CDR3 length: 13 residues. Germline loops: CDR1 SNHLY, CDR2 FYNNEI. CDR3 protein: CASSVGPNTEAFF. CDR3 sequence (DNA): TGTGCCAGCAGTGTGGGCCCGAACACTGAAGCTTTCTTT.

The chain employs TRBV27 and TRBJ2-7; possible D gene TRBD1, 6 bases. The V gene lost 5 bases and the J gene lost 2 bases, with 13 bases spanning the gap. Germline CDR1 reads MNHEY; CDR2 reads SMNVEV (reference sequence). The CDR3 runs to 14 residues. CDR3 in DNA: TGTGCCAGCAGTGGGTGGACAGAGACCTACGAGCAGTACTTC. It yields the protein CASSGWTETYEQYF.

The CDR3 protein is CASSSGLAGGSYEQYF. The CDR3 DNA follows: TGTGCCAGCAGTTCGGGACTAGCGGGAGGATCCTACGAGCAGTACTTC. This chain uses TRBV6-2 or TRBV6-3 with TRBJ2-7, with 15 bases lining up with TRBD2. The CDR3 runs 16 residues. V was clipped by 4 bases and J by 1 base; unmatched bases: 2. Germline CDR1 reads MNHEY; CDR2 reads SVGEGT.

The chain is built from TRBV7-2 and TRBJ2-2; D may be TRBD1 (6 bases). This CDR3 comprises 14 residues. From germline, CDR1 is SGHTA and CDR2 FQGNSA. Trimming pared 1 base from V and 5 bases from J, leaving 8 bases between. In DNA form, the CDR3 reads TGTGCCAGCAGCTTAGTGCAGGGGACCGGGGAGCTGTTTTTT. This gives the protein CASSLVQGTGELFF.